The 9 T cell receptor beta chains reported below all come from one sample, sequenced in a study of T cell changes during pregnancy in multiple sclerosis. Profiled with immunoSEQ multiplex PCR; TCRdb holds only in-frame clones, not every one. The profile shows 100,000 or so clones, 85% to 95% of them singletons. Sequencing used peripheral blood, obtained in the first trimester of pregnancy. These receptors all come from a female donor with multiple sclerosis, enrolled in a pregnancy study.

CDR3 bases: TGTGCCAGCAATACCGGGACTAGCGACGTAAATGAGCAGTTCTTC. The encoded protein is CASNTGTSDVNEQFF. This chain uses TRBV6-6 with TRBJ2-1, with 10 bases that match TRBD2. This CDR3 has 15 residues. Germline V gene lookup returns CDR1 MNHNY and CDR2 SVGAGI (reference sequence). Germline trimming cut 7 bases from V and 7 bases from J; bases unmatched to any gene: 10.

This clone was seen once. The chain recombines TRBV10-1 with TRBJ1-4; possibly TRBD1 for D (6 bases). Per germline, CDR1 WNHNN and CDR2 SYGVQD (reference sequence). The length of the CDR3 is 14 residues. V was clipped by 4 bases and J by 8 bases, with 14 bases between them. The CDR3 reads CASSAGEDREKLFF. The CDR3 DNA follows: TGCGCCAGCAGTGCAGGGGAAGATAGGGAAAAACTGTTTTTT.

The chain links TRBV5-5 to TRBJ2-7; TRBD2 matches at 7 bases. The trim removed 2 bases at V and 1 base at J, leaving 3 bases unmatched. Looked up from germline, CDR1 is SGHKS and CDR2 is YYEKEE (reference sequence). There are 14 residues in the CDR3. The CDR3 spells CASSFQAGSYEQYF. The CDR3 coding sequence is TGTGCCAGCAGCTTCCAAGCGGGGTCCTACGAGCAGTACTTC.

This chain uses TRBV2 with TRBJ2-1, with 11 bases aligning to TRBD1. CDR1 and CDR2 (germline): SNHLY, FYNNEI. This CDR3 has 14 residues. Germline trimming cut 4 bases from V and 7 bases from J; bases unmatched to any gene: 3. CDR3 coding DNA: TGTGCCAGCAGTGGGACAGGGGGCAGAAATGAGCAGTTCTTC. It encodes CASSGTGGRNEQFF. The variable domain in full, with the rest retrieved from reference TRBV2 and TRBJ2-1, is EPEVTQTPSHQVTQMGQEVILRCVPISNHLYFYWYRQILGQKVEFLVSFYNNEISEKSEIFDDQFSVERPDGSNFTLKIRSTKLEDSAMYFCASSGTGGRNEQFFGPGTRLTVL.

The chain uses TRBV4-1 and TRBJ1-5; D gene uncertain. The CDR3 consists of 13 residues. Trimming left V 0 bases short and J 7 bases short, with 7 bases between. In germline, CDR1 is MGHRA, CDR2 YSYEKL. The CDR3 region has the DNA TGCGCCAGCAGCCAAGAGGCCGGGCAGCCCCAGCATTTT. This gives the protein CASSQEAGQPQHF.

The V and J genes are TRBV7-2 and TRBJ2-7; 10 nucleotides agree with TRBD1. Germline V gene sequence: CDR1 SGHTA, CDR2 FQGNSA. The CDR3 spans 16 residues. V dropped 0 bases and J dropped 5; count of bases not matched to a gene: 7. The chain's CDR3 is CASSLAPGQGTDEQYF. CDR3 sequence (DNA): TGTGCCAGCAGCTTAGCCCCGGGACAGGGGACGGACGAGCAGTACTTC.

This clone appeared a single time. The chain combines TRBV10-3 with TRBJ2-7; 8 positions match TRBD1. V lost 0 bases to trimming and J lost 6 bases; unmatched junction nucleotides: 7. CDR3 length: 15 amino acids. Germline V gene data show CDR1 as ENHRY and CDR2 as SYGVKD. In DNA form, the CDR3 reads TGTGCCATCAGTGAGTCCGGGACAGGCCTGGGCGAGCAGTACTTC. It specifies CAISESGTGLGEQYF.

The chain carries TRBV5-4 and TRBJ2-5, with 9 bases aligning to TRBD2. Germline CDR1 and CDR2: SGHNT and YYREEE (reference sequence). V gave up 4 bases and J gave up 5 bases; unmatched junction bases: 9. This CDR3 has 15 amino acids. CDR3 loop: CASSARGGAHETQYF. The CDR3 DNA reads as TGTGCCAGCAGCGCCCGCGGGGGGGCACACGAGACCCAGTACTTC.

V gene TRBV11-2 combines with J gene TRBJ2-1, with 12 nucleotides matching TRBD1. CDR1 is SGHAT, CDR2 FQNNGV, per germline. This CDR3 comprises 16 residues. V gave up 5 bases and J gave up 7 bases; unmatched junction bases: 9. The CDR3 loop is CASSPPGTGGWNEQFF. In DNA form, the CDR3 reads TGTGCCAGCAGCCCACCCGGGACAGGGGGCTGGAATGAGCAGTTCTTC.